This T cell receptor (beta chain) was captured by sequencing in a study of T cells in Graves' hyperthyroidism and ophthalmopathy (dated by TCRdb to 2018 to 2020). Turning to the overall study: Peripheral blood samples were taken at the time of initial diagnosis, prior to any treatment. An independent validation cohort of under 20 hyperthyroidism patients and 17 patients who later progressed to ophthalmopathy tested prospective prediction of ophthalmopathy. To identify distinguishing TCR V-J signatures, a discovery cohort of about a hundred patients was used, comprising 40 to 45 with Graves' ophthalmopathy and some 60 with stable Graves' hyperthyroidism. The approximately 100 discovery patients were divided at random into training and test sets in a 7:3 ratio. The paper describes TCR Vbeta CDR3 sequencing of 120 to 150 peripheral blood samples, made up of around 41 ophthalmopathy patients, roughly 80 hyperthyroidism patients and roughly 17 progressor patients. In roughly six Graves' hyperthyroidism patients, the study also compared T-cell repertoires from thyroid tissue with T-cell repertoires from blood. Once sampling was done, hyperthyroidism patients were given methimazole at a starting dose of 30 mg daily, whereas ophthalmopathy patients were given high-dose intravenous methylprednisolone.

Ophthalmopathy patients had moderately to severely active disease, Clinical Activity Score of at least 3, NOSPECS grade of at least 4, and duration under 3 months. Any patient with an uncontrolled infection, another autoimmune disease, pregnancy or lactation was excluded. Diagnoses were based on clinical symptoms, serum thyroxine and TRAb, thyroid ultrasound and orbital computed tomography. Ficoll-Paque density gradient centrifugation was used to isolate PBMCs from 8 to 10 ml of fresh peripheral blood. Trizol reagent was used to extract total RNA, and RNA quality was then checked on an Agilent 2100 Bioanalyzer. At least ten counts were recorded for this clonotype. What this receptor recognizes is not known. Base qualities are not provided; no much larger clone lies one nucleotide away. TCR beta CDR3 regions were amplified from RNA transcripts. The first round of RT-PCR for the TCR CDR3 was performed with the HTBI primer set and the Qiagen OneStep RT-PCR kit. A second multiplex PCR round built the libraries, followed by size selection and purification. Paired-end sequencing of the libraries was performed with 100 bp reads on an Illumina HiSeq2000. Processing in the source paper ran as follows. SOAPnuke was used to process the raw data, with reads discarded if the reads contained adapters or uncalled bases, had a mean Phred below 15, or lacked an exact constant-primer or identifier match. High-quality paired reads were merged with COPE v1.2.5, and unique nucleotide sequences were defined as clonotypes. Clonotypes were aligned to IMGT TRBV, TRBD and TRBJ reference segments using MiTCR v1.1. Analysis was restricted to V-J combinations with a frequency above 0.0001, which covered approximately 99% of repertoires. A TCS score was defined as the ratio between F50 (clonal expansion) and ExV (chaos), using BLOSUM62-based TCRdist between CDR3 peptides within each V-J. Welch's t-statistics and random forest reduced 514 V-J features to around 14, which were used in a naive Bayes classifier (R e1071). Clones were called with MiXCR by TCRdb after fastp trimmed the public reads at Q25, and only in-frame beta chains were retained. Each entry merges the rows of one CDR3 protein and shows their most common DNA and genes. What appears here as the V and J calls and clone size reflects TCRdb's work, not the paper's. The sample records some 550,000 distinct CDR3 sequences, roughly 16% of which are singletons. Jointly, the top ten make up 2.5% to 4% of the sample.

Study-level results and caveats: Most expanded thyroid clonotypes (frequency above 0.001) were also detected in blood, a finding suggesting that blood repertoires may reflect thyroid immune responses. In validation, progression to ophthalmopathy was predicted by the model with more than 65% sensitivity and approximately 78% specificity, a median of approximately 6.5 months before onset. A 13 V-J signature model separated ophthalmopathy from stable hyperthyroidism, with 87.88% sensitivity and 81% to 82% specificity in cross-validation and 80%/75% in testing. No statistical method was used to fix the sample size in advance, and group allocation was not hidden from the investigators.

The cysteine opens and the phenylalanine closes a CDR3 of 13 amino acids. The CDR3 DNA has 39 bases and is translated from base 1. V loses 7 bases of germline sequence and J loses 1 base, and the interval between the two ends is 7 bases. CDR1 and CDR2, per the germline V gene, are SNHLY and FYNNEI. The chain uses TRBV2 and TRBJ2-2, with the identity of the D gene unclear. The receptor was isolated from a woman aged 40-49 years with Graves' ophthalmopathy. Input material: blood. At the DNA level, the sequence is TGTGCCAGCAACGCCCAGAACACCGGGGAGCTGTTTTTT. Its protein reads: CASNAQNTGELFF.